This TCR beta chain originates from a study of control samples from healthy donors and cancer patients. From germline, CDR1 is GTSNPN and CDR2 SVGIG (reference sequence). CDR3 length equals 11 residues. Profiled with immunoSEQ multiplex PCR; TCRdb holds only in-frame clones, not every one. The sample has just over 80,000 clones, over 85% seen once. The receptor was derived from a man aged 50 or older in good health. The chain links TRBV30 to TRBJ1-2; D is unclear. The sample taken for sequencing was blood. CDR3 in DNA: TGTGCGGCGACGGGTTTGGGTGGCTACACCTTC. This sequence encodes CAATGLGGYTF.